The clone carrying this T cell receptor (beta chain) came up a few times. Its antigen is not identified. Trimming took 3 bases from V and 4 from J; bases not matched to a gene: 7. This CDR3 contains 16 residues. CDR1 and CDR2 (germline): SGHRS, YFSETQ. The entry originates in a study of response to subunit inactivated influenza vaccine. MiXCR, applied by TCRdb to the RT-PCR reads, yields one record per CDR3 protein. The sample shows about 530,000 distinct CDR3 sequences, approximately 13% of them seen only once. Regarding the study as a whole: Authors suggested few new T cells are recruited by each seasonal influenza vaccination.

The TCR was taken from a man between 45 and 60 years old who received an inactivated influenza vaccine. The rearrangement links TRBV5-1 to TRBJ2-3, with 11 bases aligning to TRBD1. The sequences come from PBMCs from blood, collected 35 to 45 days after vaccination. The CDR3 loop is CASSSGTGGGADTQYF. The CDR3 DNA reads TGCGCCAGCAGCTCCGGGACAGGGGGTGGTGCAGATACGCAGTATTTT.